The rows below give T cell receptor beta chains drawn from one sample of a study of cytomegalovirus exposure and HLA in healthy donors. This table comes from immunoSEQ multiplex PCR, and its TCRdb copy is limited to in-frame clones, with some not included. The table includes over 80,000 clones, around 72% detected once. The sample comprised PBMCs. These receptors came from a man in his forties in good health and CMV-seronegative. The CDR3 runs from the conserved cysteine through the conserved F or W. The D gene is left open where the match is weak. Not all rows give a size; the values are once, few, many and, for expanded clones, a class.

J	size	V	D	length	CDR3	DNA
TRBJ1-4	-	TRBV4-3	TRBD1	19	CASSYRTGGVHATNEKLFF	TGCGCCAGCAGCTACAGGACAGGGGGAGTCCACGCAACTAATGAAAAACTGTTTTTT
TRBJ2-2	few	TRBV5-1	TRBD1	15	CASSRDRANTGELFF	TGCGCCAGCAGCAGGGACAGAGCGAACACCGGGGAGCTGTTTTTT
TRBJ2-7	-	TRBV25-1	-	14	CASSEWDWDGEQYF	TGTGCCAGCAGTGAATGGGACTGGGATGGCGAGCAGTACTTC
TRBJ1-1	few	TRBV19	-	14	CASSLGRGGTEAFF	TGTGCCAGTAGTTTGGGCCGCGGGGGCACTGAAGCTTTCTTT
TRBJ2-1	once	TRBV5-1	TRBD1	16	CASRSTGGSSYNEQFF	TGCGCCAGCAGGAGTACAGGGGGAAGCTCCTACAATGAGCAGTTCTTC
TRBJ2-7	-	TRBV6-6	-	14	CASSLDSLSYEQYF	TGTGCCAGCAGTTTGGACAGCTTGTCCTACGAGCAGTACTTC
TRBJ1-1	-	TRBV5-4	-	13	CASSLASHTEAFF	TGTGCCAGCAGCTTGGCCTCCCACACTGAAGCTTTCTTT
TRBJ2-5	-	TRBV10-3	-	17	CAISEASLASFQETQYF	TGTGCCATCAGTGAGGCTTCCCTAGCGTCCTTCCAAGAGACCCAGTACTTC
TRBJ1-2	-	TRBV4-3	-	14	CASSQEGRGYGYTF	TGCGCCAGCAGCCAAGAGGGCAGGGGATATGGCTACACCTTC
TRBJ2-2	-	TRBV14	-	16	CASSQDWQGYTGELFF	TGTGCCAGCAGCCAAGATTGGCAGGGGTACACCGGGGAGCTGTTTTTT
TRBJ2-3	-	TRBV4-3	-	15	CASSRIRDFVYTQYF	TGCGCCAGCAGCCGGATTAGGGACTTCGTGTATACGCAGTATTTT
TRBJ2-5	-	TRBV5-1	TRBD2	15	CASSGLAGGPVTQYF	TGCGCCAGCAGCGGACTAGCGGGGGGGCCGGTGACCCAGTACTTC
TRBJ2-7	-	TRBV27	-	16	CASSLSADSSSYEQYF	TGTGCCAGCAGTTTATCGGCCGACTCTAGCTCCTACGAGCAGTACTTC
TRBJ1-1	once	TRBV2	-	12	CASSVRNTEAFF	TGTGCCAGCAGTGTTCGGAACACTGAAGCTTTCTTT
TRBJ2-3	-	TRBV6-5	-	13	CASSYSTGDTQYF	TGTGCCAGCAGTTATTCCACGGGAGATACGCAGTATTTT
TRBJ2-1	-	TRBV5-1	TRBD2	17	CASSIASGGSSYNEQFF	TGCGCCAGCAGCATCGCTAGCGGGGGGAGTTCCTACAATGAGCAGTTCTTC
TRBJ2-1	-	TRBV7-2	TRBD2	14	CASSSSGTSGGQFF	TGTGCCAGCAGCTCATCCGGGACTAGCGGGGGGCAGTTCTTC
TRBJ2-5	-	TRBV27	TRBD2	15	CASSSGLADRETQYF	TGTGCCAGCAGTTCGGGACTAGCGGATAGGGAGACCCAGTACTTC
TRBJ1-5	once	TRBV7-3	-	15	CASSLSFEYNQPQHF	TGTGCCAGCAGCTTATCATTTGAGTACAATCAGCCCCAGCATTTT
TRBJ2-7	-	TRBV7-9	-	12	CASSTVEGEQYF	TGTGCCAGCAGCACAGTTGAGGGCGAGCAGTACTTC
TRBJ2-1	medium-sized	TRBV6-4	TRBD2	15	CASSDSSGGANEQFF	TGTGCCAGCAGTGACTCTAGCGGGGGGGCCAATGAGCAGTTCTTC
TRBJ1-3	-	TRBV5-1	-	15	CASSRGDSIGNTIYF	TGCGCCAGCAGCAGGGGCGACAGCATTGGAAACACCATATATTTT
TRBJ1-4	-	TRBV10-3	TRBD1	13	CASTGGNNEKLFF	TGTGCCAGCACAGGGGGAAATAATGAAAAACTGTTTTTT
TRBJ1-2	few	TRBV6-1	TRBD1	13	CASSVQTGYGYTF	TGTGCCAGCAGTGTTCAGACAGGGTATGGCTACACCTTC
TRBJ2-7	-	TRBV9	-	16	CASSPSTGFADYEQYF	TGTGCCAGCAGCCCCTCGACCGGGTTTGCCGACTACGAGCAGTACTTC
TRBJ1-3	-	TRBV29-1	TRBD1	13	CSVGTDRVNTIYF	TGCAGCGTTGGGACCGACAGGGTGAACACCATATATTTT
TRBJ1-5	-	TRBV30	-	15	CAWMAPGDYNQPQHF	TGTGCCTGGATGGCCCCGGGGGATTACAATCAGCCCCAGCATTTT
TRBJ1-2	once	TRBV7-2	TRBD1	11	CASSSDRVLSF	TGTGCCAGCAGCTCAGACAGGGTATTAAGCTTC
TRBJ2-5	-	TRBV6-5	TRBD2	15	CASSSVAGGQETQYF	TGTGCCAGCTCAAGTGTAGCGGGGGGGCAAGAGACCCAGTACTTC
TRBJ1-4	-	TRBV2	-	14	CASSDDMEDEKLFF	TGTGCCAGCAGTGACGACATGGAGGATGAAAAACTGTTTTTT